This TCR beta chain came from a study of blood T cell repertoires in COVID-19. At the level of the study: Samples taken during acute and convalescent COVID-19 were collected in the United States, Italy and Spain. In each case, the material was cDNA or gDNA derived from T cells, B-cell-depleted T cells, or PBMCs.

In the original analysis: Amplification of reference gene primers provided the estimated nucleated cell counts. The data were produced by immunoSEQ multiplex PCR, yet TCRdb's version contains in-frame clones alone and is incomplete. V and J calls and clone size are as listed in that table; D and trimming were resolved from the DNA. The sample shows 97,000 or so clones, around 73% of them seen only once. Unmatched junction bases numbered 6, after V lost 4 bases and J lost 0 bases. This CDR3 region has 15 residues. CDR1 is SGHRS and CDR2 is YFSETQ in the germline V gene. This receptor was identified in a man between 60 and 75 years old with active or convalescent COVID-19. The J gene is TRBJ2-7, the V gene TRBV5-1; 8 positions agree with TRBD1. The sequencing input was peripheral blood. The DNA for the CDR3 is TGCGCCAGCAGCCGACAGGGGTCGGGCTCCTACGAGCAGTACTTC. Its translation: CASSRQGSGSYEQYF. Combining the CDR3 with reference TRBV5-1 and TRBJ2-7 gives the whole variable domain KAGVTQTPRYLIKTRGQQVTLSCSPISGHRSVSWYQQTPGQGLQFLFEYFSETQRNKGNFPGRFSGRQFSNSRSEMNVSTLELGDSALYLCASSRQGSGSYEQYFGPGTRLTVT.